These 24 T cell receptor beta chains originate from one sample sequenced in a study of cytomegalovirus exposure and HLA in healthy donors. The PCR used 60 Vbeta and 13 Jbeta primers. Here immunoSEQ multiplex PCR was the method, and the copy in TCRdb shows in-frame clones only, minus some. The sample has about 180,000 clones, around 82% seen once. The sample taken for sequencing was PBMCs. The origin of the receptors is a woman aged 45-59 years in good health and CMV-seropositive.

The sample holds a few counts of this clone. The V gene is TRBV4-1, the J gene TRBJ1-1, with 7 bases that match TRBD1. V lost 1 base, J lost 6 bases, and 8 bases stayed unmatched. CDR1 is MGHRA, CDR2 YSYEKL, per germline. This CDR3 contains 15 residues. The CDR3 coding sequence is TGCGCCAGCAGCCAAGGGACACAGGGGATCGCTGAAGCTTTCTTT. This gives the protein CASSQGTQGIAEAFF.

With regard to this clone: At one end the junction does not follow the germline gene, possibly because of a read error. V gene TRBV5-4 combines with J gene TRBJ2-2; the D gene is possibly TRBD2 (7 bases). Germline values: CDR1 SGHNT, CDR2 YYREEE (reference sequence). CDR3 size: 15 residues. CDR3 in amino acids: CASSTGTTRTRELFF. The CDR3 nucleotides are TGTGCCAGCAGCACAGGGACTACTCGCACCAGGGAGCTGTTTTTT.

The V and J genes are TRBV2 and TRBJ2-3; the match to TRBD1 covers 11 bases. The germline V gene encodes CDR1 SNHLY and CDR2 FYNNEI. Trimming cost V 7 bases and J 1 base; bases outside gene matches: 7. The CDR3 is 16 residues long. For the CDR3, the DNA is TGTGCCAGCATAACCCGGGACAGGGGGGGCACAGATACGCAGTATTTT. This encodes CASITRDRGGTDTQYF.

In this sample, this clone turned up once. The chain is built from TRBV13 and TRBJ2-5; D perhaps matches TRBD2 (5 bases). The V gene's germline CDR1 is PRHDT and CDR2 FYEKMQ (reference sequence). Trimming pared 5 bases from V and 5 bases from J, leaving 21 bases between. This CDR3 spans 16 amino acids. In DNA, the CDR3 is TGTGCCAGCAGCCCAGTTCGACGCAGAGGGCAGGAGACCCAGTACTTC. Its protein is CASSPVRRRGQETQYF.

This chain connects TRBV5-4 to TRBJ2-7, with D maybe TRBD1 (5 bases). Germline loops: CDR1 SGHNT, CDR2 YYREEE (reference sequence). Trimming left V 1 base short and J 5 bases short, with 22 bases between. CDR3 length: 17 amino acids. CDR3 coding DNA: TGTGCCAGCAGCTTGAAGGCAGGGCGTCTTCTCAACCACGAGCAGTACTTC. Translated: CASSLKAGRLLNHEQYF.

The chain employs TRBV6-1 and TRBJ2-1, with D tentatively TRBD1 (6 bases). CDR1 and CDR2 (germline): MNHNS, SASEGT. Trimming removed 2 bases from V and 9 bases from J, with 14 bases in between. The CDR3 is 14 amino acids. CDR3: CASSESQGIGEQFF. CDR3 sequence (DNA): TGTGCCAGCAGTGAATCACAGGGAATAGGTGAGCAGTTCTTC.

The DNA of the CDR3 is TGTGCCAGTAGTATTTGGGCCTTACCCGGTGAAGCTTTCTTT. It translates to CASSIWALPGEAFF. This rearrangement joins TRBV19 to TRBJ1-1; D is uncertain. Trimming took 3 bases from V and 7 from J, leaving 15 bases between them. Per germline, CDR1 LNHDA and CDR2 SQIVND (reference sequence). This CDR3 has 14 residues.

This clone appeared a few times. The CDR3 DNA sequence: TGCGCCAGCAGCCAAGAGAGCGGGGTGGTAGCAGATACGCAGTATTTT. It is translated as CASSQESGVVADTQYF. V gene TRBV4-1 combines with J gene TRBJ2-3; 7 bases map to TRBD2. V lost 0 bases to trimming and J lost 4 bases; unmatched junction nucleotides: 7. Germline CDR1 and CDR2: MGHRA and YSYEKL. The CDR3 contains 16 residues.

The chain has TRBV5-1 and TRBJ1-4; D is ambiguous. This CDR3 comprises 14 residues. Per germline, CDR1 SGHRS and CDR2 YFSETQ. V was pared by 0 bases and J by 6 bases, with 9 bases between. The CDR3 here is CASSLGGGHEKLFF. The CDR3 region has the DNA TGCGCCAGCAGCTTGGGGGGAGGACATGAAAAACTGTTTTTT.

The genes are TRBV7-9 and TRBJ2-7; 8 bases match TRBD2. V shed 5 bases, J shed 1 base, and the junction held 7 bases outside the gene matches. Germline lookup yields CDR1 SEHNR and CDR2 FQNEAQ (reference sequence). The CDR3 loop spans 15 amino acids. This CDR3 is CASSTWPSGSYEQYF. The CDR3 coding sequence is TGTGCCAGCAGCACCTGGCCTAGCGGGTCCTACGAGCAGTACTTC.

In this sample, this clone turned up a few times. This rearrangement joins TRBV4-1 to TRBJ1-5; D is perhaps TRBD1 (5 bases). This CDR3 comprises 15 residues. From germline, CDR1 is MGHRA and CDR2 YSYEKL. V dropped 4 bases and J dropped 5 bases, with 15 bases sitting between them. The CDR3 sequence is CASSREARVHQPQHF. The DNA of the CDR3 is TGCGCCAGCAGCCGGGAAGCCAGGGTGCATCAGCCCCAGCATTTT.

The rearrangement joins TRBV7-9 to TRBJ2-3, with D perhaps matching TRBD1 (6 bases). Per the germline V gene, CDR1 is SEHNR and CDR2 is FQNEAQ (reference sequence). V was trimmed by 2 bases and J by 1 base, leaving 10 bases between them. The CDR3 loop spans 15 amino acids. The CDR3 DNA reads TGTGCCAGCAGCTTACAAGGGGGTCGCACAGATACGCAGTATTTT. It specifies CASSLQGGRTDTQYF. The variable domain in full, completed from reference TRBV7-9 and TRBJ2-3, reads DTGVSQNPRHKITKRGQNVTFRCDPISEHNRLYWYRQTLGQGPEFLTYFQNEAQLEKSRLLSDRFSAERPKGSFSTLEIQRTEQGDSAMYLCASSLQGGRTDTQYFGPGTRLTVL.

The chain recombines TRBV2 with TRBJ1-1; D not certain. CDR1 and CDR2 from the germline V gene are SNHLY and FYNNEI. Trimming removed 6 bases from V and 4 bases from J, with 15 bases in between. CDR3 length equals 14 residues. The CDR3 protein is CASSITRAGTEAFF. CDR3 nucleotide sequence: TGTGCCAGCAGCATTACTAGGGCGGGCACTGAAGCTTTCTTT.

J is TRBJ1-1 and V is TRBV19, with 7 nucleotides matching TRBD1. The CDR3 is made up of 15 amino acids. Trimming removed 2 bases from V and 0 bases from J; junction bases left unmatched: 3. CDR1 LNHDA and CDR2 SQIVND come from the germline V gene (reference sequence). The CDR3, as DNA: TGTGCCAGTAGTATACTGACAGGGTTGAACACTGAAGCTTTCTTT. Translated, it gives CASSILTGLNTEAFF.

This clone was seen just once. This sequence joins TRBV27 and TRBJ2-1, with 9 bases lining up with TRBD2. The V gene end was trimmed by 2 bases and the J gene end by 8 bases; junction bases not matched to a gene: 7. There are 15 residues in the CDR3. Per the germline V gene, CDR1 is MNHEY and CDR2 is SMNVEV (reference sequence). The CDR3: CASSLRLAGIYEQFF. In nucleotides, the CDR3 is TGTGCCAGCAGTTTAAGGCTAGCGGGGATTTATGAGCAGTTCTTC.

The rearrangement uses TRBV6-1 and TRBJ2-3, with D perhaps TRBD1 (5 bases). The CDR3 length is 15 residues. CDR1 is MNHNS, CDR2 SASEGT, per germline. Trimming took 7 bases from V and 2 from J, leaving 16 bases between them. CDR3 nucleotides: TGTGCCAGCATAGAACAACAGGTGTACACAGATACGCAGTATTTT. Its translation: CASIEQQVYTDTQYF.

The genes are TRBV11-3 and TRBJ2-1; D may be TRBD1 (5 bases). V shed 2 bases and J shed 3 bases, with 14 bases lying between them. Germline V lookup: CDR1 SGHNT, CDR2 YENEEA. The CDR3 extends over 16 amino acids. CDR3 in amino acids: CASSLTGRAGYNEQFF. DNA of the CDR3: TGTGCCAGCAGCTTAACAGGAAGGGCAGGCTACAATGAGCAGTTCTTC.

This clone was seen just once. V gene TRBV14 combines with J gene TRBJ1-3; 7 bases map to TRBD1. CDR1 is SGHDN, CDR2 FVKESK, per germline. With 4 bases clipped from V and 3 bases from J, the junction kept 3 bases outside the gene matches. The CDR3 contains 14 residues. The CDR3: CASSRDRVGNTIYF. In nucleotides, the CDR3 is TGTGCCAGCAGCCGCGACAGGGTTGGAAACACCATATATTTT.

In the case of this clone: Germline and junction disagree at one end, which may indicate a read error. This chain connects TRBV7-7 to TRBJ2-5; D is perhaps TRBD2 (5 bases). In germline, CDR1 is SSHAT, CDR2 FNYEAQ (reference sequence). The CDR3 is 15 residues long. CDR3 bases: TGTGCTAGCAGTCATAACGACGGGGAGCTAGAGACCCAGTACTTC. Translating gives CASSHNDGELETQYF.

The rearrangement uses TRBV6-1 and TRBJ2-5; a possible D gene is TRBD2 (5 bases). The CDR3 extends over 15 amino acids. Trimming removed 3 bases from V and 5 bases from J, with 16 bases in between. CDR1 MNHNS and CDR2 SASEGT come from the germline V gene. CDR3 loop: CASSDGVGQMETQYF. DNA for the CDR3: TGTGCCAGCAGTGACGGGGTAGGGCAGATGGAGACCCAGTACTTC.

The chain carries TRBV5-1 and TRBJ2-7, with D possibly matching TRBD1 (5 bases). CDR1 is SGHRS, CDR2 YFSETQ, per germline. The ends were cut back, 7 bases at V and 4 bases at J, with 12 bases in the middle. The CDR3 is 12 amino acids. CDR3 residues: CASGANAYEQYF. The CDR3 bases are TGCGCCAGCGGGGCTAATGCTTACGAGCAGTACTTC.

J is TRBJ2-7 and V is TRBV27, with a weak D call TRBD1 (6 bases). V gave up 0 bases and J gave up 1 base, with 10 bases separating them. The CDR3 is 15 amino acids. Per germline, CDR1 MNHEY and CDR2 SMNVEV (reference sequence). In DNA, the CDR3 is TGTGCCAGCAGTTTATCTGGGGACACTTCCTACGAGCAGTACTTC. Protein sequence: CASSLSGDTSYEQYF.

The chain uses TRBV27 and TRBJ2-6; D unclear. Trimming cost V 6 bases and J 1 base, with 10 bases left between them. This CDR3 spans 15 amino acids. Per germline, CDR1 MNHEY and CDR2 SMNVEV (reference sequence). The CDR3 DNA reads TGTGCCAGCAGCCCCGGAGCGTCTGGGGCCAACGTCCTGACTTTC. This gives the protein CASSPGASGANVLTF.

The gene calls are TRBV13 and TRBJ2-7; 8 positions agree with TRBD1. The CDR3 covers 14 residues. With 3 bases clipped from V and 1 base from J, the junction kept 2 bases outside the gene matches. Germline V CDR1 and CDR2: PRHDT, FYEKMQ (reference sequence). As DNA, the CDR3 is TGTGCCAGCAGCTTGTACAGGGGGTCCTACGAGCAGTACTTC. Its protein product is CASSLYRGSYEQYF.